The 23 T cell receptor beta chains below were found in one sample sequenced in a study of technical replicates of blood from a handful of donors (TCRdb year 2017). Receptor amplification or capture employed the immunoSEQ multiplex PCR assay. The source is immuneACCESS, and TCRdb retained only in-frame sequences with V and J called. Part of the clones is not carried over; for the studies checked, unresolved V genes explain less than half of this, and the remainder is unexplained. The sample table contains roughly 93,000 clones; only one count was recorded for 95% of them. More than 0.2% of the sample lies in the top ten. Sequenced material: T cells isolated from PBMCs. The receptors here all came from a human donor in good health.

The rearrangement uses TRBV2 and TRBJ1-4, with D perhaps matching TRBD1 (6 bases). The CDR3 has 15 amino acids. Germline assignment: CDR1 SNHLY and CDR2 FYNNEI. The V end lost 8 bases, the J end lost 8 bases, and 21 bases lay between the germline ends. CDR3 residues: CASASGGAPGEKLFF. In DNA, the CDR3 is TGTGCCAGCGCATCTGGGGGGGCGCCTGGGGAAAAACTGTTTTTT.

The J gene is TRBJ1-1, the V gene TRBV19, with 7 bases identical to TRBD1. The CDR3 runs 15 residues. The germline gives CDR1 LNHDA, CDR2 SQIVND (reference sequence). V trimming: 1 base; J trimming: 0 bases; junction bases outside the gene matches: 2. The CDR3 nucleotides read TGTGCCAGTAGTATAGCCGGGACAGTGAACACTGAAGCTTTCTTT. This translates into CASSIAGTVNTEAFF.

The J gene is TRBJ1-1, the V gene TRBV7-9, with D unresolved. The germline CDR1 and CDR2 sequences are SEHNR and FQNEAQ (reference sequence). The germline V and J ends were trimmed by 3 bases and 6 bases, with 8 bases remaining between them. The CDR3 is 12 amino acids. CDR3 DNA: TGTGCCAGCAGCTTTGCAGGTCCTGAAGCTTTCTTT. Amino acid sequence: CASSFAGPEAFF.

V is TRBV4-1 and J is TRBJ2-5; 9 bases fit TRBD2. The CDR3 consists of 19 residues. The V and J ends lost 5 bases and 2 bases, in that order; junction bases with no gene match: 18. Germline CDR1 and CDR2: MGHRA and YSYEKL. CDR3 loop: CASSFQGLAGKGSQETQYF. CDR3 in DNA: TGCGCCAGCAGCTTTCAGGGCCTAGCGGGGAAGGGATCACAAGAGACCCAGTACTTC.

The rearrangement links TRBV18 to TRBJ2-5; D not certain. CDR1 and CDR2 (germline): KGHSH, LQKENI. V was shortened by 0 bases and J by 5 bases, with 10 bases between the two germline ends. The CDR3 covers 14 residues. CDR3 residues: CASSPPSFRETQYF. The CDR3, as DNA: TGTGCCAGCTCACCACCGTCTTTTCGGGAGACCCAGTACTTC.

The rearrangement joins TRBV5-4 to TRBJ1-2, with 7 bases lining up with TRBD1. With 3 bases clipped from V and 6 bases from J, the junction kept 5 bases outside the gene matches. The germline CDR1 and CDR2 sequences are SGHNT and YYREEE (reference sequence). The CDR3 extends over 13 amino acids. The CDR3 spells CASSSRDSHGYTF. The CDR3 DNA reads as TGTGCCAGCAGCTCGAGGGACAGTCATGGCTACACCTTC.

The V gene is TRBV5-4, the J gene TRBJ2-6, with 9 nucleotides matching TRBD1. Germline CDR1 and CDR2: SGHNT and YYREEE (reference sequence). Trimming took 5 bases from V and 4 from J; bases not matched to a gene: 10. The CDR3 runs to 17 residues. DNA for the CDR3: TGTGCCAGCAGTTCTCCACAGGGGGCGGACGGGGCCAACGTCCTGACTTTC. Translation gives CASSSPQGADGANVLTF.

Only one count was recorded for this clone. J is TRBJ2-1 and V is TRBV7-2, with 9 bases lining up with TRBD2. The CDR3 loop spans 15 amino acids. J gave up 6 bases and V 1 base, and 4 bases lay outside the gene matches. The V gene's germline CDR1 is SGHTA and CDR2 FQGNSA. The CDR3, as DNA: TGTGCCAGCAGCTTAGTGGCGGGAGGGGTCAATGAGCAGTTCTTC. Residues: CASSLVAGGVNEQFF.

This chain connects TRBV2 to TRBJ1-5, with TRBD1 identical over 7 bases. Germline V gene lookup returns CDR1 SNHLY and CDR2 FYNNEI. The V and J ends lost 4 bases and 6 bases, in that order; junction bases with no gene match: 12. The CDR3 is made up of 16 amino acids. CDR3 protein: CASSALDPGGGQPQHF. The CDR3 nucleotides are TGTGCCAGCAGTGCCCTTGACCCAGGGGGTGGTCAGCCCCAGCATTTT.

The chain employs TRBV27 and TRBJ1-2, with D possibly being TRBD1 (5 bases). The CDR3 is 16 amino acids. V was trimmed by 5 bases and J by 5 bases, leaving 21 bases between them. CDR1 and CDR2 (germline): MNHEY, SMNVEV (reference sequence). The CDR3 loop is CASSPSRNRPWYGYTF. In nucleotides, the CDR3 is TGTGCCAGCAGTCCGTCTCGAAACAGGCCGTGGTATGGCTACACCTTC.

The V call is TRBV28, the J call TRBJ2-1, with a weak D call TRBD2 (5 bases). V lost 2 bases, J lost 6 bases, and 11 bases lay in between. From germline, CDR1 is MDHEN and CDR2 SYDVKM. This CDR3 contains 14 residues. As DNA, the CDR3 is TGTGCCAGCAGTTTACCAGGACTCCCCAATGAGCAGTTCTTC. This codes for CASSLPGLPNEQFF.

This chain links TRBV10-3 with TRBJ2-3, with D possibly being TRBD2 (6 bases). The CDR3 runs 16 residues. The germline gives CDR1 ENHRY, CDR2 SYGVKD. The V gene lost 0 bases and the J gene lost 4 bases, with 14 bases spanning the gap. CDR3 DNA sequence: TGTGCCATCAGTGAGTCGAAGGGAGCGGGCCCAGATACGCAGTATTTT. As protein: CAISESKGAGPDTQYF.

This sequence joins TRBV5-6 and TRBJ1-2; 12 bases fit TRBD1. The J segment lost 7 bases and the V segment lost 4 bases, leaving 8 bases of the junction unmatched. Germline V gives CDR1 SGHDT, CDR2 YYEEEE. The CDR3 is 15 residues long. For the CDR3, the DNA is TGTGCCAGCAGCGGGACAGGGGGCCCGTGGGGTGGCTACACCTTC. Protein sequence: CASSGTGGPWGGYTF. The full variable domain, rest sourced from reference TRBV5-6 and TRBJ1-2, is DAGVTQSPTHLIKTRGQQVTLRCSPKSGHDTVSWYQQALGQGPQFIFQYYEEEERQRGNFPDRFSGHQFPNYSSELNVNALLLGDSALYLCASSGTGGPWGGYTFGSGTRLTVV.

The rearrangement links TRBV7-8 to TRBJ1-3; D is possibly TRBD1 (5 bases). Germline V gives CDR1 SGHVS, CDR2 FQNEAQ. V was pared by 1 base and J by 0 bases, with 13 bases between. The CDR3 spans 17 residues. The CDR3 sequence is CASSLDHGGISGNTIYF. CDR3 nucleotide sequence: TGTGCCAGCAGCTTAGATCACGGGGGAATCTCTGGAAACACCATATATTTT.

The V and J genes are TRBV25-1 and TRBJ1-3; D is undetermined. Germline-derived CDR1 and CDR2 are MGHDK and SYGVNS. Trimming shortened V by 0 bases and J by 0 bases, and 3 bases separated the two germline ends. The CDR3 runs 14 residues. In nucleotides, the CDR3 is TGTGCCAGCAGTGAATACGTCTCTGGAAACACCATATATTTT. Its translation is CASSEYVSGNTIYF. Drawing the rest from reference TRBV25-1 and TRBJ1-3, the complete variable domain is EADIYQTPRYLVIGTGKKITLECSQTMGHDKMYWYQQDPGMELHLIHYSYGVNSTEKGDLSSESTVSRIRTEHFPLTLESARPSHTSQYLCASSEYVSGNTIYFGEGSWLTVV.

The genes are TRBV5-4 and TRBJ2-1; 12 bases align to TRBD2. The junction had 4 bases not matched to a gene; V was cut back by 3 bases and J by 6 bases. The germline CDR1 and CDR2 sequences are SGHNT and YYREEE (reference sequence). The CDR3 length is 15 residues. The CDR3 sequence is CASSSLAGGVNEQFF. The CDR3 nucleotides read TGTGCCAGCAGCTCCCTAGCGGGAGGGGTCAATGAGCAGTTCTTC.

The chain combines TRBV5-1 with TRBJ2-1; TRBD2 matches 10 bases. The V and J ends lost 0 bases and 6 bases, in that order; junction bases with no gene match: 9. The CDR3 runs 17 residues. Germline assignment: CDR1 SGHRS and CDR2 YFSETQ. In DNA, the CDR3 is TGCGCCAGCAGCTTGGGCGGGATAGCGGGAGGTAGCAATGAGCAGTTCTTC. This gives the protein CASSLGGIAGGSNEQFF.

V gene TRBV28 combines with J gene TRBJ2-1; 10 bases fit TRBD2. In germline, CDR1 is MDHEN, CDR2 SYDVKM. Unmatched junction bases numbered 9, after V lost 5 bases and J lost 8 bases. The CDR3 is 15 amino acids. The CDR3 reads CASSIKVAGGHEQFF. Here the CDR3 DNA reads TGTGCCAGCAGTATTAAAGTAGCGGGGGGCCATGAGCAGTTCTTC.

The chain employs TRBV5-6 and TRBJ2-7; D is undetermined. CDR3 length: 16 amino acids. Germline CDR1 and CDR2: SGHDT and YYEEEE. V was trimmed by 0 bases and J by 1 base, leaving 14 bases between them. CDR3 region: CASSLASGSWSYEQYF. In DNA form, the CDR3 reads TGTGCCAGCAGCTTGGCCTCTGGCTCCTGGTCCTACGAGCAGTACTTC.

The chain recombines TRBV18 with TRBJ1-2; 7 bases agree with TRBD1. The CDR3 length is 14 residues. After removal of 3 bases from V and 4 bases from J, the junction contained 5 bases not matched to a gene. In germline, CDR1 is KGHSH, CDR2 LQKENI. DNA of the CDR3: TGTGCCAGCTCACCTGGACAGGAGGTCTATGGCTACACCTTC. Residues: CASSPGQEVYGYTF.

The count of this clone is one. The chain employs TRBV5-8 and TRBJ2-1; a weak D match, TRBD1 (5 bases). Germline V gene lookup returns CDR1 SGHTS and CDR2 YDEGEE. The CDR3 runs to 15 residues. Trimming took 2 bases from V and 1 from J, leaving 10 bases between them. The CDR3 nucleotides are TGTGCCAGCAGCTTTGGCCCAGGGTCCTACAATGAGCAGTTCTTC. Protein sequence: CASSFGPGSYNEQFF.

V is TRBV2 and J is TRBJ2-3, with 15 bases aligning to TRBD2. Losses at the gene ends were 10 bases for V and 1 base for J; bases not matched to a gene: 12. This CDR3 has 18 amino acids. Germline V gives CDR1 SNHLY, CDR2 FYNNEI. In nucleotides, the CDR3 is TGTGCCATCTCACAAGGACTAGCGGGGGGGCCGGGCACAGATACGCAGTATTTT. Translation: CAISQGLAGGPGTDTQYF.

J is TRBJ2-5 and V is TRBV21-1; the table's D call, TRBD2, was not checked against the DNA. TRBV21-1 is shown as a pseudogene. The CDR3 sequence is 17 residues long. CDR3 nucleotide sequence: TGTGCCAGCAGCTGGAGACCTCTAGCGGGGGGTGAAGAGACCCAGTACTTC. Its protein is CASSWRPLAGGEETQYF.